This T cell receptor beta chain was retrieved from a study of tumor-infiltrating lymphocytes in localized non-small cell lung cancer (dated by TCRdb to the early 2020s). For context, the study as a whole: Several histologies were represented in the cohort, which also included both smokers and never-smokers as well as patients whose samples were collected after neoadjuvant chemotherapy. Resected tumor tissue and uninvolved lung tissue described as non-adjacent to the tumor were contributed by each patient, with both tissues obtained from the same patient. The overall ICON cohort was composed of around 150 surgical patients with localized non-small cell lung cancer whose tumors were resected. Alongside flow cytometry, multiplex immunofluorescence, RNA-seq, exome sequencing and proteomics, TCR sequencing was applied to the same patients as one of several integrated assays. A total of 55 patients were part of the paired comparison of immunoSEQ T-cell fraction between tumor and uninvolved lung. Paper-wide results and their limitations: Consistent with immunofluorescence CD3 counts, TCRbeta sequencing supported greater T cell infiltration in tumors than in uninvolved lung tissue. Tumor T-cell fraction from TCR sequencing was not associated with recurrence-free survival (p = 0.61). The TCR-derived T-cell fraction showed no difference between the flow cytometry-defined immunotypes IM1 (good prognosis) and IM2 (poor prognosis). Assay coverage varied across patients depending on available tissue quantity, so only a subset of the cohort had TCR sequencing. Because different pieces of the same tissue were used for different assays, technical variation could not be separated from intratumor heterogeneity.

The T-cell fraction in tumor and uninvolved lung tissue was provided by TCR sequencing with the immunoSEQ assay. The source study handled its data this way. For survival analysis, patients were divided into high (upper tertile) and low (lower two tertiles) T-cell fraction groups, which were compared by log-rank test. A signed-rank test was used to test paired tumor versus uninvolved lung differences in T-cell fraction. Held by TCRdb, this immuneACCESS table contains in-frame sequences only and omits some clones. Under half of the omission traces to an unresolved V gene where checked; the cause of the rest is unknown. V and J calls and clone size are as listed in that table; D and trimming were resolved from the DNA. The sample table holds around 7,200 clones, of which approximately 61% were seen once. The ten largest clones take up roughly an eighth of the sample. CDR1 and CDR2 (SEHNR, FQNEAQ) derive from the germline V gene (reference sequence). From the cysteine through the phenylalanine, the CDR3 covers 16 amino acids. The sequence is cut down to CDR3 DNA, 48 bases in frame from base 1. V loses 5 bases at its end and J loses 7 bases; junction bases beyond the gene matches: 10.

Enrollment in ICON was initiated in 2016, and the last patient was enrolled in 2018. From a subcohort of some 76 patients, fresh tumor and matched uninvolved tissue were collected for in-depth immune analyses, including TCR sequencing. No cell sorting was done, and TCR sequencing was instead run on DNA isolated from bulk tissue. On this clone itself: Its antigen remains undetermined. Qualities for individual bases were not recorded, and no much larger clone is one base off.

The sequencing input was lung tumor tissue. The receptor's source is a human donor with non-small cell lung cancer. Recombination joined TRBV7-9 with TRBJ2-1; TRBD2 fits 11 bases in the junction. The nucleotide sequence is TGTGCCAGCAGCATAATAGCGGGAGGGCCAGTAAATGAGCAGTTCTTC. Its amino acids are CASSIIAGGPVNEQFF.